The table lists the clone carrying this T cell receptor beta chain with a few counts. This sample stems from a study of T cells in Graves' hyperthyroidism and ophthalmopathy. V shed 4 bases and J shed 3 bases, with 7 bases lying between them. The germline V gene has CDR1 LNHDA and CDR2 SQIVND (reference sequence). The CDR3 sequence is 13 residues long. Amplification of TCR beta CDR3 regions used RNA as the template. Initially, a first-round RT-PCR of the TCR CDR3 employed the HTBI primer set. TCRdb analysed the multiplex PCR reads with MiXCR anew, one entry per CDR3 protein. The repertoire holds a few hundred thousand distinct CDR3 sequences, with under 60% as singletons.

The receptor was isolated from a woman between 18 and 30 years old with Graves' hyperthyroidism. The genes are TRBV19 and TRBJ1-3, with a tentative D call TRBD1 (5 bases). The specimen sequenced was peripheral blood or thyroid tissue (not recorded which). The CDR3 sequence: CASSTGFGNTIYF. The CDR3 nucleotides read TGTGCCAGTAGTACAGGGTTTGGAAACACCATATATTTT.